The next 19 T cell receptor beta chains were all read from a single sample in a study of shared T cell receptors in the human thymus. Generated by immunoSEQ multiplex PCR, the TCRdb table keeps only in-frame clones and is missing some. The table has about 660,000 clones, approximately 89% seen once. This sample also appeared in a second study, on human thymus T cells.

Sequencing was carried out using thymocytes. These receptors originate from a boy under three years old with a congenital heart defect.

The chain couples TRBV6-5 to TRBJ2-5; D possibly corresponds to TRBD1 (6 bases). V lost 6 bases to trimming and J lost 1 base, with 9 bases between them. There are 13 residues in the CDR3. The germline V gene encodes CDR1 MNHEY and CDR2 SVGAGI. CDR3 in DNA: TGTGCCAGCAGACCGACAGGCCAAGAGACCCAGTACTTC. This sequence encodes CASRPTGQETQYF.

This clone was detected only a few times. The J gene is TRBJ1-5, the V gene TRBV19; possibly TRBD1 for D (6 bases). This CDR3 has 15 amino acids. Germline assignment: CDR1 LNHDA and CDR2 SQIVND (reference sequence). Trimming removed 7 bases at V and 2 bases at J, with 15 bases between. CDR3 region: CASTVTGLGNQPQHF. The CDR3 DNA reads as TGTGCCAGTACCGTAACAGGGCTCGGCAATCAGCCCCAGCATTTT.

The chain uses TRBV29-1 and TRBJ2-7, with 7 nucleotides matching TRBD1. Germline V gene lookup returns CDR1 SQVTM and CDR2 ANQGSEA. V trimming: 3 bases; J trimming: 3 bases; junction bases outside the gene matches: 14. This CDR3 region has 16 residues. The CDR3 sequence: CSVEKGQSTLNYEQYF. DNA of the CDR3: TGCAGCGTTGAGAAGGGACAGTCAACCCTAAACTACGAGCAGTACTTC.

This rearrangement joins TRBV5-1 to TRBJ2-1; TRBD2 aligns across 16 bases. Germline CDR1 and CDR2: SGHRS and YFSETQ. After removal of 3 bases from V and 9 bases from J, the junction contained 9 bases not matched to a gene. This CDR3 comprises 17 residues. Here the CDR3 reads CASSSTLGLAGGSEQFF. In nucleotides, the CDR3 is TGCGCCAGCAGCTCTACTCTGGGACTAGCGGGAGGGAGTGAGCAGTTCTTC.

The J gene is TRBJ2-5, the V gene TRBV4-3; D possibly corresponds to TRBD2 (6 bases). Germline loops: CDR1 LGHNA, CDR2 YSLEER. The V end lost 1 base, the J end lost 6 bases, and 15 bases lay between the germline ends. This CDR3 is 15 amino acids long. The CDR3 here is CASSQVYAGLKTQYF. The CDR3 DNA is TGCGCCAGCAGCCAAGTGTACGCGGGGTTGAAGACCCAGTACTTC.

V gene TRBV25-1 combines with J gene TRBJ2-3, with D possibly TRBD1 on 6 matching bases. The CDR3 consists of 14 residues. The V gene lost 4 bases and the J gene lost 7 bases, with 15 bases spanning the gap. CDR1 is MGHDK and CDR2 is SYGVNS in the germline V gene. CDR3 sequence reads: CASSGSIQGYTQYF. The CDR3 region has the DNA TGTGCCAGCAGTGGAAGCATACAGGGATATACGCAGTATTTT. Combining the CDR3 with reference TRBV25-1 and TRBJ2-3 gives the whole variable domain EADIYQTPRYLVIGTGKKITLECSQTMGHDKMYWYQQDPGMELHLIHYSYGVNSTEKGDLSSESTVSRIRTEHFPLTLESARPSHTSQYLCASSGSIQGYTQYFGPGTRLTVL.

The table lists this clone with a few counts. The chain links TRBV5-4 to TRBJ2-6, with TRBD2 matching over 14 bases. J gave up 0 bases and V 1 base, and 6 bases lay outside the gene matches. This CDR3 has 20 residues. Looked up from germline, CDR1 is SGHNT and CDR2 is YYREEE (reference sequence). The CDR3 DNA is TGTGCCAGCAGCTTGACAACCGGGACTAGCGGGAGCTCTGGGGCCAACGTCCTGACTTTC. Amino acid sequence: CASSLTTGTSGSSGANVLTF.

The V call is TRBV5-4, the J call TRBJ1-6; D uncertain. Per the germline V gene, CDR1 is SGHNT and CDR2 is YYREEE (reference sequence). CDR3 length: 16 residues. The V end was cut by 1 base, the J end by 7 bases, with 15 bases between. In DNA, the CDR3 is TGTGCCAGCAGCTTGTTTCCGGCAGGCGAAAATTCACCCCTCCACTTT. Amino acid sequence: CASSLFPAGENSPLHF.

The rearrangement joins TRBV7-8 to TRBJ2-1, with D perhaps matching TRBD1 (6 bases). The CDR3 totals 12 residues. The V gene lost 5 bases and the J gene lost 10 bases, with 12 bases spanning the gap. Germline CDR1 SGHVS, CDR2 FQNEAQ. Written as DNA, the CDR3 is TGTGCCAGCAGCCCTCAGGGGTCAGAGCAGTTCTTC. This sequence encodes CASSPQGSEQFF.

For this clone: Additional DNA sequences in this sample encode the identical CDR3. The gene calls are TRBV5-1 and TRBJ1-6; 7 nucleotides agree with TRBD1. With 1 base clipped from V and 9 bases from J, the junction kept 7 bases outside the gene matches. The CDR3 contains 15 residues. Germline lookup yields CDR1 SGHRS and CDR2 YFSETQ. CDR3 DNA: TGCGCCAGCAGCTTGATACAGGGGATTGGTTCACCCCTCCACTTT. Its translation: CASSLIQGIGSPLHF.

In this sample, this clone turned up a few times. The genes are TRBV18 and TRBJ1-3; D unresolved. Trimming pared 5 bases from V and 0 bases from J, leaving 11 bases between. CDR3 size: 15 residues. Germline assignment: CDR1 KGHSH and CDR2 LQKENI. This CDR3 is CASSGEAPSGNTIYF. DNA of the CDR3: TGTGCCAGCTCAGGGGAGGCTCCCTCTGGAAACACCATATATTTT.

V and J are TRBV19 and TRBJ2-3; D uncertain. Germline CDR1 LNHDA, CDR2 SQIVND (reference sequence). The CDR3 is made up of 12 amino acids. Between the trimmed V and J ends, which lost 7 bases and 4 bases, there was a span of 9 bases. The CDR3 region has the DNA TGTGCCAGTACGACAAGCCCAGATACGCAGTATTTT. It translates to CASTTSPDTQYF.

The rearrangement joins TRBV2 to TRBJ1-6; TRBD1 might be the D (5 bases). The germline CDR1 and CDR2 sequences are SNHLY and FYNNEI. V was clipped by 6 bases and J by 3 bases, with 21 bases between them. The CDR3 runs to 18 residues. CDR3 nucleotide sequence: TGTGCCAGCAGCCTCGATCTAAGGGGAACAAGCTATAATTCACCCCTCCACTTT. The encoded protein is CASSLDLRGTSYNSPLHF.

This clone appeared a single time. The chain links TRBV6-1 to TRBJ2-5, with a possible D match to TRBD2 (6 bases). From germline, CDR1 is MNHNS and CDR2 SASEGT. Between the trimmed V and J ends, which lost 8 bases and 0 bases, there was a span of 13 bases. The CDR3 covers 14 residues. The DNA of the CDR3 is TGTGCCAGCGGCAAGGAGGGGAACCAAGAGACCCAGTACTTC. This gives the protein CASGKEGNQETQYF.

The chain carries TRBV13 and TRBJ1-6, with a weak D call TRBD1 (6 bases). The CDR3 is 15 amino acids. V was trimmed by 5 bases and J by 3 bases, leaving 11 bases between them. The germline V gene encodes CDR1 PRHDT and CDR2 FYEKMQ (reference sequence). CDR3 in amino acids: CASSAGQNYNSPLHF. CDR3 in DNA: TGTGCCAGCAGCGCCGGACAGAACTATAATTCACCCCTCCACTTT.

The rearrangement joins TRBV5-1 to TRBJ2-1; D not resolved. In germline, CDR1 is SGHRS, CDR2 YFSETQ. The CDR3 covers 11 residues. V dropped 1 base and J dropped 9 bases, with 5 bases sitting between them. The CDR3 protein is CASSLIGEQFF. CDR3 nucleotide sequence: TGCGCCAGCAGCTTGATCGGTGAGCAGTTCTTC.

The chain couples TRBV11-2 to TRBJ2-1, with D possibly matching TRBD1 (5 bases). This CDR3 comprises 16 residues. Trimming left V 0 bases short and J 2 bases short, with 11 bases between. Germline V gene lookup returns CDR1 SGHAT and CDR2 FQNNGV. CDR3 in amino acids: CASSLDNQGPYNEQFF. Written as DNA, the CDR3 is TGTGCCAGCAGCTTAGATAACCAGGGCCCCTACAATGAGCAGTTCTTC.

The CDR3 nucleotides read TGTGCCAGCAGTAGCCAGGGGCCTAGCACAGATACGCAGTATTTT. Translated, it gives CASSSQGPSTDTQYF. This chain connects TRBV6-5 to TRBJ2-3, with D possibly TRBD1 on 6 matching bases. V lost 5 bases to trimming and J lost 0 bases, with 12 bases between them. Germline lookup yields CDR1 MNHEY and CDR2 SVGAGI. This CDR3 contains 15 residues.

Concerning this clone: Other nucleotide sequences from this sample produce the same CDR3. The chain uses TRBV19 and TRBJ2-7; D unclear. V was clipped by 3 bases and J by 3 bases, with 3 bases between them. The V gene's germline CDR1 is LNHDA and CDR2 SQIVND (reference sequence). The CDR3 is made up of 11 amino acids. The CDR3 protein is CASSIGYEQYF. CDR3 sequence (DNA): TGTGCCAGTAGTATCGGCTACGAGCAGTACTTC.